The text below deals with one T cell receptor (beta chain). Repertoires were generated with immunoSEQ multiplex PCR, while TCRdb's copy carries only in-frame clones and drops some. The sample holds about 2,700 clones, more than 65% seen once. The record originates from a study of preoperative IRX-2 immunotherapy in early breast cancer. The V gene lost 5 bases and the J gene lost 5 bases, with 9 bases spanning the gap. CDR3 length: 12 residues. Looked up from germline, CDR1 is MNHGY and CDR2 is SAAAGT. The treatment was: preoperative locoregional IRX-2 cytokine immunotherapy. This phase Ib study tested locoregional IRX-2 cytokine immunotherapy given before surgery.

Material: tumor tissue, obtained after IRX-2 immunotherapy. The rearrangement uses TRBV6-8 and TRBJ1-1; no definite D call. This sequence was found in a human donor with breast cancer. Written as DNA, the CDR3 is TGTGCCAGCAGTGAGAGGCGGACTGAAGCTTTCTTT. Translated, it gives CASSERRTEAFF.